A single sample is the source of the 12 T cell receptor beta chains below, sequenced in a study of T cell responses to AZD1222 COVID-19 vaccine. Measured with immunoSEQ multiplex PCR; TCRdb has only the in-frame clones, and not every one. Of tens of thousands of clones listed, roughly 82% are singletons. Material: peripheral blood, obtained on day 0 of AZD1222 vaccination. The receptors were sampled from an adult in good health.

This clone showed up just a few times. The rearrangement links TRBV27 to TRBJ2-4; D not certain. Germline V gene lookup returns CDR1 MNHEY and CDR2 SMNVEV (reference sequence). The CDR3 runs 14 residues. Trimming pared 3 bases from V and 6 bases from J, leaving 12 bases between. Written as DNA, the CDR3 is TGTGCCAGCAGTTTCCAGGCCTTTGGAAACATTCAGTACTTC. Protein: CASSFQAFGNIQYF.

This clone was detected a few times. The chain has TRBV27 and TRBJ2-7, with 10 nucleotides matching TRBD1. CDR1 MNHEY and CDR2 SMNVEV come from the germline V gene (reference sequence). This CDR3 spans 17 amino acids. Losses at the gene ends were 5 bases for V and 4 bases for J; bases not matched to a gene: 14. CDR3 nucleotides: TGTGCCAGCAGTACCCGGACAGGGGGAACTTTTTTGTACGAGCAGTACTTC. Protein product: CASSTRTGGTFLYEQYF.

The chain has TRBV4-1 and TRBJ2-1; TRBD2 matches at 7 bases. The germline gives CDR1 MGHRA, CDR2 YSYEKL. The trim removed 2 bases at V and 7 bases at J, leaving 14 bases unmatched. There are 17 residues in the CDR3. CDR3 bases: TGCGCCAGCAGCCAATTTCTATTAACGGGGGGTATTAATGAGCAGTTCTTC. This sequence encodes CASSQFLLTGGINEQFF.

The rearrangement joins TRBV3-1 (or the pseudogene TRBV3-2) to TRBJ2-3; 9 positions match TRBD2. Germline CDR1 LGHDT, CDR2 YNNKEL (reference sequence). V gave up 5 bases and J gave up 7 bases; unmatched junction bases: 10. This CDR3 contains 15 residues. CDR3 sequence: CASSKIAGDGNTQYF. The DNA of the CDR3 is TGTGCCAGCAGCAAGATAGCGGGGGATGGGAATACGCAGTATTTT.

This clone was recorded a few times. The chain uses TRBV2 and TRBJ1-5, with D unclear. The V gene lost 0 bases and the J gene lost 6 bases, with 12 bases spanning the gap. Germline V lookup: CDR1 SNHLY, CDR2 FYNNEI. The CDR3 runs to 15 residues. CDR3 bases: TGTGCCAGCAGTGAAGCGCGGGGATCGGGTCAGCCCCAGCATTTT. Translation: CASSEARGSGQPQHF.

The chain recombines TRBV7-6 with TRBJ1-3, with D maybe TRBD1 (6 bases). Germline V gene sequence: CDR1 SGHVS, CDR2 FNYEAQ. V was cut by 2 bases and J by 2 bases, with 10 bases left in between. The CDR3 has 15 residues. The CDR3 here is CASSLRRGPGNTIYF. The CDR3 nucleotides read TGTGCCAGCAGCTTAAGGCGGGGGCCTGGAAACACCATATATTTT.

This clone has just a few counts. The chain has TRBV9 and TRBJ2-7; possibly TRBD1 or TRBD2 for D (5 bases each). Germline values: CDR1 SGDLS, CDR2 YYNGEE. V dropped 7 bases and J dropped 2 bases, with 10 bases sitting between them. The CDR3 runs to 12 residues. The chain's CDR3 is CASGTLPYEQYF. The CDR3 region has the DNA TGTGCCAGCGGGACCCTCCCCTACGAGCAGTACTTC.

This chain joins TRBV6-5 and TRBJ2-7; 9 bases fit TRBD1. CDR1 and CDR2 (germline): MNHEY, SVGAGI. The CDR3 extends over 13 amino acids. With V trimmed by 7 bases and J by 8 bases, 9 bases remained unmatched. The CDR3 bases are TGTGCCAGCAAGGGGACAGGGACTATGAAGCAGTACTTC. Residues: CASKGTGTMKQYF.

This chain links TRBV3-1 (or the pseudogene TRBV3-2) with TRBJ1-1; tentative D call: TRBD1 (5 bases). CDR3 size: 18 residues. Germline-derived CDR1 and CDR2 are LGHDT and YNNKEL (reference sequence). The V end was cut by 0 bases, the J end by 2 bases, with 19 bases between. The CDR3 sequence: CASSQDSTGVILNTEAFF. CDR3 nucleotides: TGTGCCAGCAGCCAAGATAGTACGGGGGTAATTTTAAACACTGAAGCTTTCTTT.

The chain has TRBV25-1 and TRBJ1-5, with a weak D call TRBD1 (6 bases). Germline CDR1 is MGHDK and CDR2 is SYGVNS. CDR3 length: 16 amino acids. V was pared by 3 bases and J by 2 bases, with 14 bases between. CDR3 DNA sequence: TGTGCCAGCAGTGACGCCAACAGGGTTGGCAATCAGCCCCAGCATTTT. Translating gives CASSDANRVGNQPQHF.

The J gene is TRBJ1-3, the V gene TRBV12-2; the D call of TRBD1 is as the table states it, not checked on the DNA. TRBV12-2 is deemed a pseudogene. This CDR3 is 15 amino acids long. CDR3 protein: CASRRDSVSGNTIYF. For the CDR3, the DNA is TGTGCAAGTCGCCGGGACAGCGTCTCTGGAAACACCATATATTTT.

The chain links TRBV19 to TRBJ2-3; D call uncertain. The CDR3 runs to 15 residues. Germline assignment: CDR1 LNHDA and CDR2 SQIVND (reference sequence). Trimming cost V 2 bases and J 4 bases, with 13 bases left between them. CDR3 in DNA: TGTGCCAGTAGTATATTGTTCCCACACCCAGATACGCAGTATTTT. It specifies CASSILFPHPDTQYF.